These T cell receptor beta chains were read from a single sample in a study of metastatic and nonmetastatic thyroid tumors. TCRdb ran MiXCR on the PCR reads. The sample comprises 35,000 to 50,000 clones, about 13% of which are singletons, and over 7.5% rests with the top ten. The sequenced material came from blood. These receptors were taken from a female donor with papillary thyroid cancer or a benign thyroid nodule (not recorded which). Some clones in this sample may be carry-over from other donors' samples. The CDR3 runs from the conserved cysteine through the conserved F or W. A D gene is named only where the DNA matches it firmly. The size entry is marked missing in some rows and otherwise reads once, few, many or a size class.

clone size	V gene	J gene	D gene	CDR3 protein	CDR3 DNA
many	TRBV3-1	TRBJ2-1	TRBD2	CASSQGSGRYNEQFF	TGTGCCAGCAGCCAAGGTAGCGGGAGATACAATGAGCAGTTCTTC
many	TRBV9	TRBJ1-4	NA	CASSVGRTTTNEKLFF	TGTGCCAGCAGCGTAGGCAGAACGACAACTAATGAAAAACTGTTTTTT
NA	TRBV25-1	TRBJ1-1	NA	CASSNREANTEAFF	TGTGCCAGCAGCAACAGGGAGGCGAACACTGAAGCTTTCTTT
many	TRBV2	TRBJ2-1	TRBD2	CASKLGRERDNEQFF	TGTGCCAGCAAATTAGGGCGGGAGCGCGACAATGAGCAGTTCTTC
NA	TRBV5-8	TRBJ1-1	NA	CASTPWENTEAFF	TGTGCCAGCACCCCCTGGGAGAACACTGAAGCCTTCTTT
many	TRBV15	TRBJ2-5	NA	CATSGYRTDQETQYF	TGTGCCACCAGCGGATACCGGACTGATCAAGAGACCCAGTACTTC
many	TRBV19	TRBJ1-2	NA	CASSPTGTSLNGYTF	TGTGCCAGTAGTCCCACCGGAACAAGTTTGAACGGCTACACCTTC
many	TRBV7-9	TRBJ1-2	TRBD1	CASSTGGLTGAWGYTF	TGTGCCAGCAGTACAGGGGGGCTCACAGGGGCCTGGGGCTACACCTTC
NA	TRBV10-1	TRBJ1-5	NA	CAILIGNGHRPQHF	TGCGCCATCTTAATTGGGAACGGGCATAGGCCCCAGCATTTT
many	TRBV14	TRBJ2-6	TRBD1	CASSQEYWTGGSGANVLTF	TGTGCCAGCAGCCAAGAGTACTGGACAGGGGGGTCTGGGGCCAACGTCCTGACTTTC
many	TRBV7-9	TRBJ2-1	TRBD2	CASSQLAGGLNNEQFF	TGTGCCAGCAGTCAACTAGCGGGAGGGTTAAACAATGAGCAGTTCTTC
NA	TRBV28	TRBJ1-2	NA	CASSLGDYGYTF	TGTGCCAGCAGTTTAGGGGATTATGGCTACACCTTC
few	TRBV19	TRBJ1-5	NA	CASNWRSNQPQHF	TGTGCCAGTAATTGGCGTAGCAATCAGCCCCAGCATTTT
many	TRBV7-3	TRBJ2-3	NA	CASSLTGGGGQYF	TGTGCCAGCAGCTTAACAGGGGGAGGTGGGCAGTATTTT
few	TRBV6-1	TRBJ1-5	NA	CASSTILSNQPQHF	TGTGCCAGCAGCACTATCTTGAGCAATCAGCCCCAGCATTTT
many	TRBV28	TRBJ1-2	NA	CASRRGGAFYGYTF	TGTGCCAGCCGGAGGGGAGGGGCATTCTATGGCTACACCTTC
many	TRBV30	TRBJ1-1	NA	CAWTVGGTEAFF	TGTGCCTGGACCGTGGGTGGCACTGAAGCTTTCTTT
many	TRBV6-1	TRBJ2-7	TRBD1	CASSPGTGLSYEQYF	TGTGCCAGCAGCCCCGGGACAGGGCTCTCCTACGAGCAGTACTTC
many	TRBV10-3	TRBJ1-5	NA	CAVGTASNQPQHF	TGTGCCGTCGGGACGGCAAGCAATCAGCCCCAGCATTTT
many	TRBV5-5	TRBJ1-2	NA	CASTPLPSRGGYTF	TGTGCCAGCACCCCGCTACCATCACGTGGGGGCTACACCTTC
NA	TRBV7-2	TRBJ2-3	TRBD2	CACSGGTSVRTDTQYF	TGTGCCTGCAGCGGAGGGACTAGCGTGCGCACAGATACGCAGTATTTT
many	TRBV9	TRBJ2-2	NA	CASSGRVGGGFAGELFF	TGTGCCAGCAGCGGCAGGGTGGGAGGAGGGTTCGCCGGGGAGCTGTTTTTT
many	TRBV5-1	TRBJ2-5	NA	CASSLFGGETQYF	TGCGCCAGCAGCCTGTTCGGTGGGGAGACCCAGTACTTC
many	TRBV6-1	TRBJ1-3	NA	CACFTSGNTIYF	TGTGCCTGTTTTACCTCTGGAAACACCATATATTTT
few	TRBV7-6	TRBJ2-5	TRBD2	CASSLASGRAETQYF	TGTGCCAGCAGCTTAGCTAGCGGGAGGGCGGAGACCCAGTACTTC
many	TRBV3-1	TRBJ2-2	NA	CASSHGPGNPTGELFF	TGTGCCAGCAGCCACGGACCGGGCAACCCCACCGGGGAGCTGTTTTTT
many	TRBV12-3/TRBV12-4	TRBJ2-3	TRBD2	CASSPGGGSDTQYF	TGTGCCAGCAGCCCCGGGGGGGGTTCAGATACGCAGTATTTT
many	TRBV11-3	TRBJ2-1	NA	CASSSDGIMINEQFF	TGTGCCAGCAGCTCGGACGGGATAATGATCAATGAGCAGTTCTTC
many	TRBV30	TRBJ1-1	TRBD1	CAWSVWGQGGTEAFF	TGTGCCTGGAGTGTATGGGGACAGGGTGGCACTGAAGCTTTCTTT
many	TRBV5-6	TRBJ1-5	NA	CASSLRRGGGQPQHF	TGTGCCAGCAGCTTGAGGAGGGGAGGAGGACAGCCCCAGCATTTT
NA	TRBV20-1	TRBJ1-2	TRBD1	CSARDSGQGNYGYTF	TGCAGTGCTAGAGATTCAGGACAGGGTAACTATGGCTACACCTTC
few	TRBV28	TRBJ2-5	TRBD2	CASTLDSGRAAETQYF	TGTGCCAGCACCCTTGATAGCGGGAGGGCCGCTGAGACCCAGTACTTC
many	TRBV6-1	TRBJ2-7	NA	CASSPPTGPVAYEQYF	TGTGCCAGCAGTCCCCCCACGGGCCCCGTGGCCTACGAGCAGTACTTC
many	TRBV15	TRBJ2-3	TRBD2	CATSRDTLAGGRGDTQYF	TGTGCCACCAGCAGAGATACTCTAGCGGGAGGGCGAGGAGATACGCAGTATTTT
many	TRBV7-9	TRBJ2-7	NA	CASSLAGAGEQYF	TGTGCCAGCAGCTTAGCAGGGGCGGGGGAGCAGTACTTC
many	TRBV29-1	TRBJ2-7	TRBD2	CSVEASGSYEQYF	TGCAGCGTTGAAGCTAGCGGGTCCTACGAGCAGTACTTC
many	TRBV7-9	TRBJ1-1	TRBD1	CASSLGGGANTEAFF	TGTGCCAGCAGCTTAGGAGGGGGCGCGAACACTGAAGCTTTCTTT
many	TRBV20-1	TRBJ2-7	NA	CSARVIQGHYEQYF	TGCAGTGCTAGGGTGATACAGGGTCATTACGAGCAGTACTTC
NA	TRBV5-4	TRBJ2-7	TRBD2	CASSVKRTSGAYEQYF	TGTGCCAGCAGCGTAAAGAGGACTAGCGGTGCCTACGAGCAGTACTTC
many	TRBV3-1	TRBJ2-5	NA	CASSQVKAGETQYF	TGTGCCAGCAGCCAAGTAAAAGCCGGAGAGACCCAGTACTTC
NA	TRBV12-5	TRBJ2-1	TRBD2	CASCLYQTPSGRARYNEQFF	TGTGCTAGTTGTTTATATCAAACACCTAGCGGGAGGGCCCGTTACAATGAGCAGTTCTTC
NA	TRBV12-3/TRBV12-4	TRBJ1-6	NA	CASSRDSLRTNSPLHF	TGTGCCAGCAGTCGCGACTCCTTAAGGACGAATTCACCCCTCCACTTT
NA	TRBV27	TRBJ2-1	NA	CASSSGSTYDEQFF	TGTGCTAGCAGTTCCGGGTCTACCTACGATGAGCAGTTCTTC
many	TRBV20-1	TRBJ1-1	NA	CSADRRANTEAFF	TGCAGTGCCGACAGGCGGGCGAACACTGAAGCTTTCTTT
many	TRBV5-6	TRBJ2-3	NA	CASSLGDTQYF	TGTGCCAGCAGCTTGGGGGATACGCAGTATTTT
many	TRBV6-1	TRBJ1-3	NA	CASGPSGNTIYF	TGTGCCAGCGGCCCCTCTGGAAACACCATATATTTT
many	TRBV7-3	TRBJ1-1	NA	CASSLMGGTEAFF	TGTGCCAGCAGCTTAATGGGGGGCACTGAAGCTTTCTTT
many	TRBV27	TRBJ2-7	NA	CASSLGALYEQYF	TGTGCCAGCAGTTTAGGGGCCCTATACGAGCAGTACTTC
many	TRBV29-1	TRBJ2-5	NA	CSGSQETQYF	TGCAGCGGTTCTCAAGAGACCCAGTACTTC
many	TRBV6-1	TRBJ1-4	TRBD1	CASSSGQGNEKLFF	TGTGCCAGCAGTTCAGGACAGGGGAATGAAAAACTGTTTTTT
NA	TRBV20-1	TRBJ2-3	NA	CSARDPSGSTDTQYF	TGCAGTGCTAGAGATCCCAGCGGGAGCACAGATACGCAGTATTTT
few	TRBV10-3	TRBJ1-6	NA	CAISELGAKDSPLHF	TGTGCCATCAGTGAGCTTGGGGCTAAGGACTCACCCCTCCACTTT
many	TRBV9	TRBJ1-2	NA	CASSPQGYAYGYTF	TGTGCCAGCAGCCCACAAGGTTATGCCTATGGCTACACCTTC
many	TRBV4-2	TRBJ2-3	TRBD2	CASSRTVTGGGTDTQYF	TGTGCCAGCAGCCGAACTGTAACGGGAGGGGGCACAGATACGCAGTATTTT
many	TRBV6-4	TRBJ1-3	NA	CASILGGRLFSGNTIYF	NA